This T cell receptor (beta chain) was sequenced during a study of T cells after yellow fever vaccination (dated 2019 in TCRdb). Turning to the overall study: The SMART-Seq v4 Ultra Low Input RNA kit was used to prepare libraries from fractions with low cell numbers. To follow T-cell clones before and after both primary and booster YFV17D yellow fever vaccination, bulk TCR alpha and beta repertoires underwent longitudinal sequencing. Two healthy male donors, one aged 18 to 29 and one aged 30 to 40 years, made up the cohort. Blood was collected at multiple timepoints before and after primary and secondary immunization, and bulk PBMC replicates and cell subsets were isolated.

Explained via the paper, the treatment or condition label denotes: live attenuated yellow fever vaccine strain. A standard Ficoll-Paque protocol was used to isolate PBMCs from peripheral blood. Dynabeads CD4 and CD8 positive selection kits were used to isolate CD4 and CD8 T-cell fractions. TriZol was used to extract RNA from bulk PBMCs, from CD4 and CD8 fractions, and from dextramer-positive and dextramer-negative fractions. V has 1 base trimmed and J has 6 bases trimmed; junction bases matching no gene number 6. Measured from the cysteine to the phenylalanine, the CDR3 is 15 residues long. Only CDR3 DNA remains: 45 bases, in frame from the first base. Looking up the germline V gene yields CDR1 SGHAT and CDR2 FQNNGV. Beyond this particular receptor, the publication reports: The secondary T-cell response was weaker than the primary response but faster, peaking on day 5 instead of day 15. FACS-sorted repertoires could contain abundant contaminating clonotypes from the bulk population, so computational filtering was required. Only two donors were included in the study, so the extent to which the findings can be generalized is limited. A small share of clonotypes occurred in both CD4 and CD8 compartments, likely arising from convergent recombination. Most clones expanded after primary vaccination were re-detected after the booster (around 96% of CD4 and around 88% of CD8), suggesting broad memory maintenance.

TCR cDNA was synthesized by 5'RACE template switching, which introduced a universal primer site and unique molecular identifiers. Priming of cDNA synthesis was performed from both the TCR alpha and TCR beta constant segments. Libraries were amplified in two PCR steps, with sample barcodes and sequencing adapters added in the second step. Sequencing of the libraries was done on either Illumina HiSeq 2500 (2x100 bp) or NovaSeq (2x150 bp). The paper's processing steps were these. MIGEC handled demultiplexing of reads and collapsing into UMI consensus sequences, while MiXCR performed V(D)J alignment. Vaccine-responding clonotypes were identified with edgeR using replicate PBMC samples, with FDR below 0.01 and a log2 fold change above 5 up to day 15 being required. Each bulk clonotype was labeled CD4 or CD8 based on which sequenced repertoire, CD4 or CD8, contained the clonotype at higher abundance. Using fastp at Q25 and MiXCR, TCRdb reprocessed the public reads and kept productive beta chains. Duplicate CDR3 protein sequences are folded into a single record with the most common DNA and genes. The V and J calls and clone size are TCRdb's, not the authors'. Across this sample there are about 150,000 distinct CDR3 sequences, with about 6% seen only once. The ten largest make up roughly 3% of the sample.

This clonotype was seen a handful of times. No antigen is known for it. Base-call qualities are not available, and no considerably larger clone is one nucleotide away. The rearrangement combines TRBV11-2 with TRBJ2-3; 8 central bases correspond to TRBD2. Specimen: CD4+ T cells sorted from PBMCs, collected on the day of the first yellow fever vaccination. This TCR was sampled from a man younger than 35 who received the YFV17D yellow fever vaccine. The base sequence is TGTGCCAGCAGCTTAGGCGGGGGGTTAGGGGATACGCAGTATTTT. Translated, this is CASSLGGGLGDTQYF.